This T cell receptor beta chain is from a study of T cells after yellow fever vaccination. Broader study findings: A large majority of primary-vaccination clones showed up again after the booster (about 96% CD4, around 90% CD8). Weaker in magnitude, the secondary response showed a faster peak on day 5 versus 15.

At least ten counts were recorded for this clonotype. Its antigen remains unknown. TCRdb processed the 5' RACE reads anew with MiXCR; each CDR3 protein has one entry. The sample has hundreds of thousands of distinct CDR3 sequences, 8% to 9.5% seen once; the top ten hold roughly a sixth. V dropped 6 bases and J dropped 8; count of bases not matched to a gene: 5. Germline CDR1 reads ENHRY; CDR2 reads SYGVKD. This CDR3 is 13 amino acids long. The material sequenced was PBMCs, taken roughly 45 days after the first yellow fever vaccination. The sequence was collected from a man aged 18 to 29 who received the YFV17D yellow fever vaccine. The V and J genes are TRBV10-3 and TRBJ1-3; 9 bases map to TRBD1. CDR3 sequence reads: CAISGQGIHTIYF. In DNA form, the CDR3 reads TGTGCCATCAGCGGACAGGGGATCCACACCATATATTTT.